Sequencing of this TCR beta chain was carried out in a study of blood T cell repertoires in COVID-19. Background on the study: Samples came from the United States, Italy and Spain, spanning acute and convalescent COVID-19.

Original analysis: Estimated nucleated cell counts came from reference gene primer amplification. Sequencing used immunoSEQ multiplex PCR; TCRdb keeps in-frame clones, though not all of them. V and J calls and clone size are those listed in that table; D and trimming were worked out from the DNA. The sample lists a few hundred thousand clones; more than 85% were seen once. Donors in Cohort 3 who had recovered were those with two negative PCRs, healthcare professional clearance, or resolution of their symptoms. The CDR3 has 17 amino acids. V lost 0 bases to trimming and J lost 3 bases, with 15 bases between them. In germline, CDR1 is MGHRA, CDR2 YSYEKL.

Sequencing used PBMCs or T cells enriched from blood (not recorded which). This chain uses TRBV4-1 with TRBJ1-5, with D unresolved. The TCR comes from a woman under 40 who had recovered from COVID-19. CDR3 nucleotide sequence: TGCGCCAGCAGCCAAGATCACGGTGGGCAGGCCAATCAGCCCCAGCATTTT. Its protein is CASSQDHGGQANQPQHF.